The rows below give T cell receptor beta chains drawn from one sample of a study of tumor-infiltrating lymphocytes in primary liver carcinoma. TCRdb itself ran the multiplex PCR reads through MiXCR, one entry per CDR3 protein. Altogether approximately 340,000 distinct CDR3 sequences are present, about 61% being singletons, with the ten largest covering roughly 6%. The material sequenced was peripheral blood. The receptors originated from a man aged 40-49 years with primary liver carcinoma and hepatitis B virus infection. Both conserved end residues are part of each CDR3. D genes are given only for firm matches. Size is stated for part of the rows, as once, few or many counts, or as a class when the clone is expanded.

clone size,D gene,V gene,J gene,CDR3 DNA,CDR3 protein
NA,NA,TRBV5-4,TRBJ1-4,TGTGCCAGCACCCGAGACAGAGTAGATGAAAAACTGTTTTTT,CASTRDRVDEKLFF
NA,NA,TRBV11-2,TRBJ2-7,TGTTCCAGCAGCCTACAAACCGCAGAGCAGTACTTC,CSSSLQTAEQYF
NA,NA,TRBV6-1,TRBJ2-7,TGTGTCAGTTCCGACGGACAATACGAGCAGTACTTC,CVSSDGQYEQYF
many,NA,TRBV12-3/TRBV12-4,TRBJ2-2,TGTGCCAGCAGCCCAGGGGCGGGCGGGGAGCTGTTTTTT,CASSPGAGGELFF
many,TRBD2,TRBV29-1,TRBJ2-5,TGCAGCGCCGAACGAGGACTAGCGGGAGCCGTAGGGGAGACCCAGTACTTC,CSAERGLAGAVGETQYF
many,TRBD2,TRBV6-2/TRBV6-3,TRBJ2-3,TGTGCCAGCAGCCTACTAGCGAATTATGATACGCAGTATTTT,CASSLLANYDTQYF
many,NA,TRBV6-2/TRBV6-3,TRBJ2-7,TGTGCCAGCAGTTACCCGAGGGACGGGAAATACGAGCAGTACTTC,CASSYPRDGKYEQYF
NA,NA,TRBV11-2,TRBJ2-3,TGTGCCAGCAGCCCCGAGTGGGCACACACAGATACGCAGTATTTT,CASSPEWAHTDTQYF
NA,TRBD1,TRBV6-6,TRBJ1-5,TGTGTCAGCAGGGGGACAGGGAGTTTTCAGCCCCAGCATTTT,CVSRGTGSFQPQHF
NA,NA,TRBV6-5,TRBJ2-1,TGTGCCAGCAGTCCCGGGTCTACATACAATGAGCAGTTCTTC,CASSPGSTYNEQFF
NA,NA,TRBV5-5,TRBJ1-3,TGTGCCAGCAGCTTGGCAGCCGGAACCTCTGGAAGCACCATATATTTT,CASSLAAGTSGSTIYF
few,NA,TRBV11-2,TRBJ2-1,TGTGTCAGCAGCGCCCATCTAGTGGGGGGCCATGAGCAGTTCTTC,CVSSAHLVGGHEQFF
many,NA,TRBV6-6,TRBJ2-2,TGTGCCAGCAGGGTGGGGACGGCCGGGGAGCTGTTTTTT,CASRVGTAGELFF
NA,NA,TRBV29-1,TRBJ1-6,TGCAGCGCCGGGGCAGGAAATCCACCCCTCCACTTT,CSAGAGNPPLHF
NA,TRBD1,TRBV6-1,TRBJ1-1,TGTGCCAGGAGTGCCCGACAGGGGGGAAGAACTGAAGCTTTCTTT,CARSARQGGRTEAFF
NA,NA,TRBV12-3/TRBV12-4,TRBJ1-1,TGTGCCAGCAGTCCGCTGGTGATCACTGAAGCTTTCTTT,CASSPLVITEAFF
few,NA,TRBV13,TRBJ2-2,TGTGCCAGCAGCCCAAGACGCAGGTGGACCGGGGAGCTGTTTTTT,CASSPRRRWTGELFF
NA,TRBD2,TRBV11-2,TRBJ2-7,TGCGCCAGCAGCTTACACCCGGGGGGCTACGAGCAGTACTTC,CASSLHPGGYEQYF
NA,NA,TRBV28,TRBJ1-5,TGTGCCAGCAGTCCTATCGGGGGTGAGACAATCAATCAGCCCCAGCATTTT,CASSPIGGETINQPQHF
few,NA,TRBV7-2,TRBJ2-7,TGTGCCAGCAGCTTAGTTGGCCCGACGGGGGAGCAGTACTTC,CASSLVGPTGEQYF
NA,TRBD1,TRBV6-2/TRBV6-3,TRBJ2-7,TGTGCCAGCAGTTACGTACAGGGGGTAGACAATGAGCAGTACTTC,CASSYVQGVDNEQYF
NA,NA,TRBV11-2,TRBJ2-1,TGTGCCAGCAGCTTAGGGGGAGAGAGAAGCTCCTACAATGGGCAGTTCTTC,CASSLGGERSSYNGQFF
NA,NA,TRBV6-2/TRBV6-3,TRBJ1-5,TGTGCCAGCAGTTACAGGAGCTACGACAATCAGCCTCAGCATTTT,CASSYRSYDNQPQHF
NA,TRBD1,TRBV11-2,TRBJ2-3,TGTGCCAGCAGCTTAGCTCTAGGGACAGGCTCGCAGTATTTT,CASSLALGTGSQYF
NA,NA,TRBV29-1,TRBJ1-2,TGCAGCGTTGCCTCGGGGGGCTACACCTTC,CSVASGGYTF
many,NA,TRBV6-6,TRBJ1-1,TGTGCCAGCAAGGAAGGAGTGAACACTGAAGCTTTCTTT,CASKEGVNTEAFF
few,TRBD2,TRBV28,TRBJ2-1,TGTGCCAGCACACTAGCGGGATTTGGGGAGCAGTTCTTC,CASTLAGFGEQFF
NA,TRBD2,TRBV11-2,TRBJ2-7,TGTACCAGTAGCCTTTCCAGCACTAGCGGAAACTACGAGCAGTACTTC,CTSSLSSTSGNYEQYF
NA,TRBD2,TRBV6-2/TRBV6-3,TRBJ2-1,TGTGCCAGAAGTTACATCCTAGCGGGAGGCAATGAGCAGTTCTTC,CARSYILAGGNEQFF
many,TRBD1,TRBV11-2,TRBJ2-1,TGTGCCAGCAGCTTAGATATCTCGCAGGGGGCCTCGCAGTTCTTC,CASSLDISQGASQFF
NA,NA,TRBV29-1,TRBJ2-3,TGCAGCGTTGAAAAACGGGCTAGGATCCGGGATACGCAGTATTTT,CSVEKRARIRDTQYF
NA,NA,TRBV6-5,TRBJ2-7,TGTGCCAGCAGCGAGGGGGGCTACGAGCTGTACTTC,CASSEGGYELYF
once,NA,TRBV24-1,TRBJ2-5,TGTGGCACCAGTGATAACGTCGGGGCGCCTCAAGAGACCCAGTACTTC,CGTSDNVGAPQETQYF
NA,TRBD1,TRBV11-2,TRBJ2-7,TGTGCCAGCAGCACAACGGGACAGGGGGACTATGGGCAGTACTTC,CASSTTGQGDYGQYF
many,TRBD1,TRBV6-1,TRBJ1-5,TGTGCCAGCAAGGATCGGGACAGCCCTTTTAACCCCCAGCATTTT,CASKDRDSPFNPQHF
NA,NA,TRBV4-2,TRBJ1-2,TGTGACAGCAGCCTTTACCCGGACGGACTTAACTATGGCTACACCTTC,CDSSLYPDGLNYGYTF
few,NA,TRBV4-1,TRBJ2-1,TGCGCCAGCAGCCAAAACGTAGGACTAAATAACTACAATGAGCAGTTCTTC,CASSQNVGLNNYNEQFF
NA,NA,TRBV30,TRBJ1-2,TGTGCCTGGAGTCCCCCAGAGGTTCGCTACACCTTC,CAWSPPEVRYTF
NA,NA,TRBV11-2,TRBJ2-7,TGTGCCAGCAGGCCAATACCGGGGGCTTCCTACGAGCAATACTTC,CASRPIPGASYEQYF
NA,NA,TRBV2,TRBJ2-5,TGTTCCAGCAGTGATGGAGGGGGCGCAGAGACCCAGTACTTC,CSSSDGGGAETQYF
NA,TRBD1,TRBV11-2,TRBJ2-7,TGTGCCAGCTGCCAAGACAGGGGTTGGGAGCAGTACTTC,CASCQDRGWEQYF
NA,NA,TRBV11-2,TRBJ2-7,TGTGCCAGCAGCTTGGGGGCTGGAACCTACGAGCAGTGCTTC,CASSLGAGTYEQCF
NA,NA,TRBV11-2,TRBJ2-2,TGTACAAGCAGCCCCCAAGCGGTCGGGGAGCTGTTTTTT,CTSSPQAVGELFF
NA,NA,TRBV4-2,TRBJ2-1,TGTGCCAGCAGCCAAGAACTAGAAACGAGTGAGCAGTTCTTC,CASSQELETSEQFF
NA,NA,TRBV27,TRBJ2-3,TGTGCCAGCAGTTACCGACTAGGTTCAGATACGCAGTATTTT,CASSYRLGSDTQYF
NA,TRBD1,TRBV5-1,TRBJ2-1,TGCGCCAGCAGCCGCGACAGGGGCCCTTACAATGAGCAGTTCTTC,CASSRDRGPYNEQFF
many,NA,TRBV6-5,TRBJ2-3,TGTGCCAGCAGTTACTCCTACCGGCTTAGCACAGATACGCAGTATTTT,CASSYSYRLSTDTQYF
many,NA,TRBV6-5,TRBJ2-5,TGTGCCAGCAGTTACTCTCCGAGCGTACAAGAGACCCAGTACTTC,CASSYSPSVQETQYF
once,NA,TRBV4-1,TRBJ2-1,TGCGCCAGTAGCAAACGTAGTGATGGGCAGTTCTTC,CASSKRSDGQFF
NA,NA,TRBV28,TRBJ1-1,TGTACCAGCAGACCCTCAGGGAGGACTGAAGCTTTCTTT,CTSRPSGRTEAFF
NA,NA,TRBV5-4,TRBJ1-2,TGTGCCAGCAGCTGCGGGACGGCTAACTATGGCTACACCTTC,CASSCGTANYGYTF
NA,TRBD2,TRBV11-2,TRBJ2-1,TGTGCCAGCTGCTTGGCCCTAGCGGGGGGTAATGAGCAGTTCTTC,CASCLALAGGNEQFF
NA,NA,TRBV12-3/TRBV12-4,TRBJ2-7,TGTGCCAGCAATCAGGGGAGTAGGGCCTACGAGCAGTACTTC,CASNQGSRAYEQYF
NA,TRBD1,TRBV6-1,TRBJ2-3,TGTGCGAGCAGCGCCTCGACAGGGCTCCTGAGCAAAGATACGCAGTATTTT,CASSASTGLLSKDTQYF
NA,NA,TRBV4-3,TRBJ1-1,TGCGCCAGTAGACAAGTAATGAGGGATACTGAAGCTTTCTTT,CASRQVMRDTEAFF
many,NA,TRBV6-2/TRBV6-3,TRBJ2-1,TGTGCCAGCAGCCCTCCACGGGGGAAAAGCTCCTACAATGAGCAGTTCTTC,CASSPPRGKSSYNEQFF
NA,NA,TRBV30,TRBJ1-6,TGTGCCTGGAGTATGGATAATTCACCCCTCCACTTT,CAWSMDNSPLHF
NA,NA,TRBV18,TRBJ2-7,TGTGCCAGCTCACCCCCTTCGATCGGGGGCTCTTCCTACGAGCAGTACTTC,CASSPPSIGGSSYEQYF
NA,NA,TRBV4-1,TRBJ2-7,TGCGCCAGCAGCCCACAGGAGTCTGTGATCTACAAGCAGTACTTC,CASSPQESVIYKQYF